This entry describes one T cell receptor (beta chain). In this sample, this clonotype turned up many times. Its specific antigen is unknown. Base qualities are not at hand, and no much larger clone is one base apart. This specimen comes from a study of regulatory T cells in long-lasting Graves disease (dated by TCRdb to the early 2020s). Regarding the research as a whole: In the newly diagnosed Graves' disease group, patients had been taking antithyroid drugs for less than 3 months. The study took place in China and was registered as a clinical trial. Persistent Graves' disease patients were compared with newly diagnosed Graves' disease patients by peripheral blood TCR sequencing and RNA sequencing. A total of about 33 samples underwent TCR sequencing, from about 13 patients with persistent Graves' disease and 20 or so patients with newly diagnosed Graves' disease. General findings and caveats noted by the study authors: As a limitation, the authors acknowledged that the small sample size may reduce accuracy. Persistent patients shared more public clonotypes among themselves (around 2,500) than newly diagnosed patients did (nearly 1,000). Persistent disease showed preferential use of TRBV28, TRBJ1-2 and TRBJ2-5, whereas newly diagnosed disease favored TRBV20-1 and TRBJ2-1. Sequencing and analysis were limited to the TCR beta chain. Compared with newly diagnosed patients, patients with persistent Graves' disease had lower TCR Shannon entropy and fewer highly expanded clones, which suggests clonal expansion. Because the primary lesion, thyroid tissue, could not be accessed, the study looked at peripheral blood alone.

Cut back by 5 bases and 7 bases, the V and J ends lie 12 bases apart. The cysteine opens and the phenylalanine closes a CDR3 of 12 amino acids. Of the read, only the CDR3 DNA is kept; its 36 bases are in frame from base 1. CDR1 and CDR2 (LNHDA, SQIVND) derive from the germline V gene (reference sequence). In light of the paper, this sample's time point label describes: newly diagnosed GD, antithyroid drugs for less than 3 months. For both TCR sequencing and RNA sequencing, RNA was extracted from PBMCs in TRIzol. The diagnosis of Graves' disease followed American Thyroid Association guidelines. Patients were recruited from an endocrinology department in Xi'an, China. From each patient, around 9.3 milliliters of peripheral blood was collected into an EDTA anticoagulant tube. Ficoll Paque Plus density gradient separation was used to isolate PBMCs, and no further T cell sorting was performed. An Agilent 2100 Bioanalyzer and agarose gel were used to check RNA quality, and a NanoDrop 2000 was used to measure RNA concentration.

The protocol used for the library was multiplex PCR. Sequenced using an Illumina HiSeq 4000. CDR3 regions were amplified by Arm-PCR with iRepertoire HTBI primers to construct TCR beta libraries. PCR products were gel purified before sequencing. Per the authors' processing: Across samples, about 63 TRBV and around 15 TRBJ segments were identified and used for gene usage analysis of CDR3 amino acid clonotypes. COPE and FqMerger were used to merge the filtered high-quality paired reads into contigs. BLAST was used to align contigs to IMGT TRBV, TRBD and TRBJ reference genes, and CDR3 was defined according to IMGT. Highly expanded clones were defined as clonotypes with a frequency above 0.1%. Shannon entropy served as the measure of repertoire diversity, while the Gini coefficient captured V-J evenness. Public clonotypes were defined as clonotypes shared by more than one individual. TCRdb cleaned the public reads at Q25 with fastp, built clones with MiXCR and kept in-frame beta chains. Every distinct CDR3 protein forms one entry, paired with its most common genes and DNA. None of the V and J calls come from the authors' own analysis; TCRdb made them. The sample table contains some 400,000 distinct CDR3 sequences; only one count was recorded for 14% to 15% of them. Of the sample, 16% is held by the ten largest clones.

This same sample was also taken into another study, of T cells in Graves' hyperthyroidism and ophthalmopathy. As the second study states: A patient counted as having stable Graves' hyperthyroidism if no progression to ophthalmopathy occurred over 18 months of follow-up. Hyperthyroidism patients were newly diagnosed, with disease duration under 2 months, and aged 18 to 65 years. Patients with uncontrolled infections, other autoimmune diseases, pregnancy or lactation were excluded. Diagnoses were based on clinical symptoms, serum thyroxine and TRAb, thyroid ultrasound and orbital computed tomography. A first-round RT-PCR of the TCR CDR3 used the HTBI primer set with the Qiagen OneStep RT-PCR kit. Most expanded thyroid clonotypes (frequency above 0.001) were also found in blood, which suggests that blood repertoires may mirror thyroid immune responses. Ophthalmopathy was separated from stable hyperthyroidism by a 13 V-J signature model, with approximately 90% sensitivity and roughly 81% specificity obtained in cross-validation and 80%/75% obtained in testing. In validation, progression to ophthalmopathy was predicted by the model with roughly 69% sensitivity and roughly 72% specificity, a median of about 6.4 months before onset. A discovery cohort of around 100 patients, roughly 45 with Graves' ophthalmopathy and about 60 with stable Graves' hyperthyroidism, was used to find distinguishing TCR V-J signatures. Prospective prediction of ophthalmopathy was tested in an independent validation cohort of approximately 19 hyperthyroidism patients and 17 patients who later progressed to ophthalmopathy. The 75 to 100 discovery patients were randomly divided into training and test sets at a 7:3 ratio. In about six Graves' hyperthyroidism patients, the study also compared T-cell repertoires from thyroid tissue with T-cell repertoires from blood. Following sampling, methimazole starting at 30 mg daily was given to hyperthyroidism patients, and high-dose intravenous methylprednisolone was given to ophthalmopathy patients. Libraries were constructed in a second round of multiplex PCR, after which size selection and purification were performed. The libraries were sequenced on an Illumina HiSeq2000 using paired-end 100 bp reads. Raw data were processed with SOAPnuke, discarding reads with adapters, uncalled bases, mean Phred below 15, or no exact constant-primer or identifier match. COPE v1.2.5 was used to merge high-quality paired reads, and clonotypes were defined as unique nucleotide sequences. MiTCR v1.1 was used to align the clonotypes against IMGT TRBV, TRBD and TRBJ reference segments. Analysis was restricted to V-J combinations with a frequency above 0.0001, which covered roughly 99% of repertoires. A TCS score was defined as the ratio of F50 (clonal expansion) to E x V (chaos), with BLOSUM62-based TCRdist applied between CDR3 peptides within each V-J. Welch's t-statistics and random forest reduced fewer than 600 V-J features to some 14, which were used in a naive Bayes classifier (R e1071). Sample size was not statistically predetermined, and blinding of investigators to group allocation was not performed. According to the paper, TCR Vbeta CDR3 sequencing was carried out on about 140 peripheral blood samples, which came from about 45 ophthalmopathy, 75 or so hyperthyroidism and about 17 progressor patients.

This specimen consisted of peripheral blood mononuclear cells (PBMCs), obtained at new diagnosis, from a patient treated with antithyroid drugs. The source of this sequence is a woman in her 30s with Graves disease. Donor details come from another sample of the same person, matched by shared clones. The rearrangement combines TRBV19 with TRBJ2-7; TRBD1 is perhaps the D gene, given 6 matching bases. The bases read TGTGCCAGTAGTCAGGGGATGCGGGAGCAGTACTTC. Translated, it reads CASSQGMREQYF.